This entry lists 8 T cell receptor beta chains sequenced from one sample in a study of monozygotic twins with inflammatory bowel disease. One entry per CDR3 protein, without DNA, is what TCRdb gives after re-calling the 5' RACE reads. With some 190,000 distinct CDR3 sequences in the sample, the ten largest clones hold approximately 7.7%. The sequencing sample was made of blood. All receptors derive from a human donor with ulcerative colitis or Crohn's disease, or a healthy co-twin of an affected twin (not recorded which).

V is TRBV11-2 and J is TRBJ2-5. Per the germline V gene, CDR1 is SGHAT and CDR2 is FQNNGV. The CDR3 length is 14 residues. The CDR3 reads CASSLITVQETQYF.

The chain combines TRBV27 with TRBJ2-2; TCRdb reports TRBD2, a call that lacks DNA to check it against. From germline, CDR1 is MNHEY and CDR2 SMNVEV (reference sequence). The CDR3 is 13 residues long. The CDR3 loop is CASSTGEAGELFF.

The chain employs TRBV4-3 and TRBJ1-2; the D gene TCRdb calls, TRBD1, cannot be checked with no DNA. Germline V CDR1 and CDR2: LGHNA, YSLEER. There are 13 residues in the CDR3. CDR3 loop: CASSQDRAYGYTF.

The V gene is TRBV6-5, the J gene TRBJ1-2. CDR1 and CDR2 from the germline V gene are MNHEY and SVGAGI. This CDR3 comprises 12 residues. Here the CDR3 reads CASSYSGNGYTF.

The CDR3 is CAISGPGQGIKYEQYF. The V gene is TRBV10-3, the J gene TRBJ2-7; TCRdb proposes TRBD1, but this gene call is untestable without DNA. The CDR3 has 16 residues. CDR1 ENHRY and CDR2 SYGVKD come from the germline V gene.

The J gene is TRBJ1-2, the V gene TRBV2. CDR1 is SNHLY and CDR2 is FYNNEI in the germline V gene. This CDR3 region has 15 residues. The CDR3 is CASSEEGGRKDGYTF.

This chain joins TRBV19 and TRBJ2-2; TCRdb designates TRBD2, a call that cannot be tested without DNA. Germline assignment: CDR1 LNHDA and CDR2 SQIVND (reference sequence). This CDR3 is 15 amino acids long. The CDR3 sequence: CASSWAQSKTGELFF.

The rearrangement links TRBV5-1 to TRBJ2-5. The germline V gene encodes CDR1 SGHRS and CDR2 YFSETQ. The CDR3 runs 14 residues. The CDR3 loop reads CASSLSALGETQYF.